Shown below are 9 T cell receptor beta chains from a single sample sequenced in a study of beta chain features in type 1 diabetes. These TCRs' antigens remain unknown. All of the isolated RNA was reverse transcribed, so expressed TCRB transcripts were sequenced. Data came from immunoSEQ multiplex PCR; TCRdb stores just in-frame clones and leaves some out. The sample consists of tens of thousands of clones, roughly 53% of them appearing once. Study results and caveats: The study found moderately but significantly shorter TCRB CDR3s in all four CD4+ subsets of Type 1 diabetes patients.

The specimen was stem cell memory CD4+ T cells from blood. The origin of the receptors is a man aged 25 to 40 with type 1 diabetes.

The chain combines TRBV5-4 with TRBJ1-2, with 9 bases that match TRBD1. The V and J ends lost 3 bases and 6 bases, in that order; junction bases with no gene match: 0. The CDR3 spans 12 residues. The germline gives CDR1 SGHNT, CDR2 YYREEE (reference sequence). The CDR3 region is CASSWDRDGYTF. CDR3 nucleotides: TGTGCCAGCAGCTGGGACAGGGATGGCTACACCTTC.

The rearrangement uses TRBV7-8 and TRBJ2-3; D ambiguous. The V gene lost 5 bases and the J gene lost 1 base, with 16 bases spanning the gap. CDR3 size: 16 residues. Germline V gene data show CDR1 as SGHVS and CDR2 as FQNEAQ. CDR3 sequence reads: CASSPSGSVGTDTQYF. As DNA, the CDR3 is TGTGCCAGCAGCCCATCGGGTTCCGTGGGCACAGATACGCAGTATTTT.

The gene calls are TRBV2 and TRBJ2-3; D uncertain. This CDR3 is 13 amino acids long. Germline values: CDR1 SNHLY, CDR2 FYNNEI. Trimming removed 3 bases from V and 6 bases from J, with 10 bases in between. DNA of the CDR3: TGTGCCAGCAGTGAGCGATCTGCGGATACGCAGTATTTT. It encodes CASSERSADTQYF.

V gene TRBV6-6 combines with J gene TRBJ1-1; 7 bases align to TRBD1. Germline CDR1 reads MNHNY; CDR2 reads SVGAGI (reference sequence). V dropped 2 bases and J dropped 0; count of bases not matched to a gene: 0. CDR3 length: 14 amino acids. CDR3 coding DNA: TGTGCCAGCAGTTACGGGACAGTGAACACTGAAGCTTTCTTT. Amino acids: CASSYGTVNTEAFF.

J is TRBJ1-3 and V is TRBV6-1; 7 bases are a match to TRBD1. The CDR3 loop spans 14 amino acids. The J segment lost 5 bases and the V segment lost 8 bases, leaving 9 bases of the junction unmatched. Germline values: CDR1 MNHNS, CDR2 SASEGT. CDR3 residues: CASGDRVNRNTIYF. For the CDR3, the DNA is TGTGCCAGCGGAGACAGGGTTAATAGAAACACCATATATTTT.

This clone was counted only a few times. CDR3 region: CASSLTGGSGNEQFF. In nucleotides, the CDR3 is TGTGCCAGCAGTCTGACAGGGGGCTCGGGCAATGAGCAGTTCTTC. The chain uses TRBV2 and TRBJ2-1; 10 nucleotides agree with TRBD1. CDR3 size: 15 residues. Trimming at V came to 5 bases and at J to 6 bases, leaving 7 bases not matched to a gene. CDR1 is SNHLY and CDR2 is FYNNEI in the germline V gene.

The chain uses TRBV11-3 and TRBJ2-5, with 7 bases that match TRBD2. Germline loops: CDR1 SGHNT, CDR2 YENEEA. This CDR3 contains 16 residues. After removal of 0 bases from V and 5 bases from J, the junction contained 9 bases not matched to a gene. CDR3 loop: CASSLDLSGEFETQYF. The CDR3 coding sequence is TGTGCCAGCAGCTTAGATCTCAGCGGGGAGTTCGAGACCCAGTACTTC.

The chain couples TRBV7-9 to TRBJ1-1; D is perhaps TRBD1 (5 bases). Germline V gene lookup returns CDR1 SEHNR and CDR2 FQNEAQ (reference sequence). V was clipped by 1 base and J by 4 bases, with 7 bases between them. CDR3 length equals 13 residues. CDR3 in DNA: TGTGCCAGCAGCTTAGGCGGGACCACTGAAGCTTTCTTT. Its translation: CASSLGGTTEAFF.

This clone was detected a few times. The gene calls are TRBV7-9 and TRBJ2-1; TRBD1 matches 7 bases. The CDR3 extends over 18 amino acids. Losses at the gene ends were 2 bases for V and 7 bases for J; bases not matched to a gene: 17. Germline assignment: CDR1 SEHNR and CDR2 FQNEAQ (reference sequence). The CDR3 DNA reads as TGTGCCAGCAGCTTACAGGCTACAGGGGTCCGGTTTCGGAATGAGCAGTTCTTC. Translation gives CASSLQATGVRFRNEQFF.